This T cell receptor (beta chain) emerged from a study of early T cells in non-severe SARS-CoV-2 infection. Looking at the study overall: Unsorted whole-blood RNA was sequenced in bulk, leaving chains unpaired. Findings and limits, study-wide: VDJdb matches were skewed toward anti-spike CD8 T cell responses.

CDR3 length equals 15 residues. Germline CDR1 and CDR2: MGHDK and SYGVNS. Between the trimmed V and J ends, which lost 3 bases and 4 bases, there was a span of 12 bases. Attachment of unique molecular identifiers was made to individual cDNA molecules. A single record per CDR3 protein comes from TCRdb applying MiXCR to the 5' RACE reads. Of 120,000 or so distinct CDR3 sequences in the sample, roughly 13% were seen once. This clonotype was recorded at least ten times. What it binds is not known. The rearrangement joins TRBV25-1 to TRBJ2-2, with D possibly called TRBD1 or TRBD2 (5 bases each). The sample was whole blood, taken at baseline. This receptor was obtained from an adult who was a healthcare worker with PCR-confirmed SARS-CoV-2 infection or an uninfected control (not recorded which). CDR3 DNA sequence: TGTGCCAGCAGTGATTGGGCGAGGGGCACCGGGGAGCTGTTTTTT. This translates into CASSDWARGTGELFF.